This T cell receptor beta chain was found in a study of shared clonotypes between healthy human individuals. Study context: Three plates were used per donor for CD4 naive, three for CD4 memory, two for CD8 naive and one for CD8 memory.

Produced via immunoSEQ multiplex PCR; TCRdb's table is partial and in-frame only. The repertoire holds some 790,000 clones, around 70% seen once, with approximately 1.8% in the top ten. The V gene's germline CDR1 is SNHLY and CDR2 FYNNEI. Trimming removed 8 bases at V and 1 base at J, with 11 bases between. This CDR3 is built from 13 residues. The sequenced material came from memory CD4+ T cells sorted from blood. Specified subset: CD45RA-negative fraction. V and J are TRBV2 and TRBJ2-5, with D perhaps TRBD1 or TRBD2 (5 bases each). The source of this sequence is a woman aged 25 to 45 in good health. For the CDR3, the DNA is TGTGCCAGCTCACAGGACTCCCAAGAGACCCAGTACTTC. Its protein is CASSQDSQETQYF.